A single sample gave rise to the 25 T cell receptor beta chains below, sequenced in a study of blood T cell repertoires in COVID-19. The method was immunoSEQ multiplex PCR; TCRdb's version includes in-frame clones alone and lacks a portion of them. The table shows 95,000 to 100,000 clones, with approximately 84% occurring only once. The sequenced sample was peripheral blood. Source of these receptors: a human donor in a cohort sampled during active COVID-19.

This clone was detected only once. This rearrangement joins TRBV19 to TRBJ2-2, with 7 bases fitting TRBD2. Germline V CDR1 and CDR2: LNHDA, SQIVND (reference sequence). There are 15 residues in the CDR3. Trimming at V came to 5 bases and at J to 0 bases, leaving 3 bases not matched to a gene. Here the CDR3 DNA reads TGTGCCAGTAGTCCGCGGGAGACGAACACCGGGGAGCTGTTTTTT. Encoded protein: CASSPRETNTGELFF.

This clone was counted only a few times. V usage is TRBV15 and J usage is TRBJ2-3, with D perhaps TRBD2 (5 bases). Per germline, CDR1 LNHNV and CDR2 YYDKDF (reference sequence). Trimming shortened V by 1 base and J by 6 bases, and 5 bases separated the two germline ends. The CDR3 loop spans 12 amino acids. CDR3 sequence reads: CATSRGEDTQYF. DNA for the CDR3: TGTGCCACCAGCAGAGGGGAGGATACGCAGTATTTT.

The gene calls are TRBV5-4 and TRBJ1-4, with TRBD1 matching 9 bases. The V segment lost 3 bases and the J segment 3 bases; nucleotides outside the gene matches: 3. The germline V gene encodes CDR1 SGHNT and CDR2 YYREEE (reference sequence). This CDR3 comprises 15 residues. The CDR3 coding sequence is TGTGCCAGCAGCTACCGGGACAGGGCTAATGAAAAACTGTTTTTT. This codes for CASSYRDRANEKLFF.

J is TRBJ2-2 and V is TRBV3-1 (or the pseudogene TRBV3-2); TRBD2 agrees at 7 bases. The V gene end was trimmed by 0 bases and the J gene end by 6 bases; junction bases not matched to a gene: 10. There are 17 residues in the CDR3. Germline CDR1 LGHDT, CDR2 YNNKEL (reference sequence). As DNA, the CDR3 is TGTGCCAGCAGCCAAGATTTTGTGGGAGGGCCATCCGGGGAGCTGTTTTTT. Residues: CASSQDFVGGPSGELFF.

The chain employs TRBV10-3 and TRBJ1-1; weak D call: TRBD1 (5 bases). CDR3 length: 14 residues. Trimming stripped 6 bases from V and 4 bases from J, with 15 bases between. Germline-derived CDR1 and CDR2 are ENHRY and SYGVKD. In nucleotides, the CDR3 is TGTGCCATCAGCCTTGGGGGGGGTGGCACTGAAGCTTTCTTT. It translates to CAISLGGGGTEAFF.

This chain joins TRBV7-8 and TRBJ1-2; D unresolved. Looked up from germline, CDR1 is SGHVS and CDR2 is FQNEAQ. This CDR3 has 15 residues. V lost 1 base and J lost 8, with 17 bases in between. CDR3 sequence: CASSLVSQATRGYTF. DNA of the CDR3: TGTGCCAGCAGCTTAGTCTCGCAGGCGACTAGGGGCTACACCTTC.

The V gene is TRBV10-3, the J gene TRBJ2-4; possible D gene TRBD1, 5 bases. Trimming cost V 4 bases and J 7 bases, with 11 bases left between them. The CDR3 runs to 13 residues. Germline V lookup: CDR1 ENHRY, CDR2 SYGVKD. The CDR3 loop is CAISGQQSNIQYF. The CDR3 DNA follows: TGTGCCATCAGTGGACAGCAATCGAACATTCAGTACTTC.

The V gene is TRBV5-5, the J gene TRBJ2-7; possible D gene TRBD1, 6 bases. The CDR3 has 13 amino acids. Germline V gene lookup returns CDR1 SGHKS and CDR2 YYEKEE (reference sequence). Trimming left V 3 bases short and J 3 bases short, with 10 bases between. CDR3 loop: CASSWQGNYEQYF. CDR3 coding DNA: TGTGCCAGCAGCTGGCAGGGGAACTACGAGCAGTACTTC. Based on the CDR3 plus reference TRBV5-5 and TRBJ2-7, the full variable domain is DAGVTQSPTHLIKTRGQQVTLRCSPISGHKSVSWYQQVLGQGPQFIFQYYEKEERGRGNFPDRFSARQFPNYSSELNVNALLLGDSALYLCASSWQGNYEQYFGPGTRLTVT.

Remarks on this clone: The junction and the germline gene differ at one end; a read error may be behind it. The V gene is TRBV6-2 or TRBV6-3, the J gene TRBJ1-5; TRBD1 might be the D (6 bases). CDR3 length: 14 residues. Looked up from germline, CDR1 is MNHEY and CDR2 is SVGEGT. In DNA, the CDR3 is TGTGCCAGCAGTTACTCGGACAGCAAGCAGCCCCAGCATTTT. Encoded protein: CASSYSDSKQPQHF.

The chain employs TRBV10-1 and TRBJ2-3; D unclear. The V gene lost 6 bases and the J gene lost 3 bases, with 7 bases spanning the gap. Germline loops: CDR1 WNHNN, CDR2 SYGVQD (reference sequence). The CDR3 loop spans 12 amino acids. Written as DNA, the CDR3 is TGCGCCAGCAGCGGCGGTACAGATACGCAGTATTTT. The encoded protein is CASSGGTDTQYF.

The chain combines TRBV5-1 with TRBJ2-3, with 15 bases identical to TRBD2. Unmatched junction bases numbered 3, after V lost 4 bases and J lost 3 bases. Germline V gene sequence: CDR1 SGHRS, CDR2 YFSETQ. This CDR3 comprises 16 residues. The CDR3 DNA reads as TGCGCCAGCAGCAAGGGACTAGCGGGGGGAACAGATACGCAGTATTTT. This sequence encodes CASSKGLAGGTDTQYF.

This clone occurred once. DNA of the CDR3: TGTGCCAGCAGCTTGTTACGGAGTAACTATGGCTACACCTTC. Translating it yields CASSLLRSNYGYTF. This sequence joins TRBV5-8 and TRBJ1-2; no definite D call. The CDR3 length is 14 residues. V was shortened by 1 base and J by 1 base, with 8 bases between the two germline ends. Per germline, CDR1 SGHTS and CDR2 YDEGEE.

The V gene is TRBV6-1, the J gene TRBJ2-4; D gene ambiguous. V was shortened by 2 bases and J by 0 bases, with 2 bases between the two germline ends. CDR3 length: 13 residues. Germline CDR1 is MNHNS and CDR2 is SASEGT. The CDR3 nucleotides are TGTGCCAGCAGTGAACTAGCCAAAAACATTCAGTACTTC. It codes for CASSELAKNIQYF.

In its sample, this clone was seen a few times. This sequence joins TRBV18 and TRBJ1-1; tentative D call: TRBD1 (6 bases). CDR1 and CDR2 from the germline V gene are KGHSH and LQKENI. The CDR3 is 17 amino acids. The ends were cut back, 3 bases at V and 4 bases at J, with 21 bases in the middle. The CDR3 region is CASSPQGPMGTSTEAFF. In DNA form, the CDR3 reads TGTGCCAGCTCACCTCAGGGGCCGATGGGAACGAGCACTGAAGCTTTCTTT.

As DNA, the CDR3 is TGTGCCAGCAGCAAACAGGGGGTCACTGAAGCTTTCTTT. It yields the protein CASSKQGVTEAFF. The J gene is TRBJ1-1, the V gene TRBV7-9, with TRBD1 matching 8 bases. In germline, CDR1 is SEHNR, CDR2 FQNEAQ (reference sequence). The CDR3 length is 13 residues. Unmatched junction bases numbered 3, after V lost 5 bases and J lost 4 bases.

The CDR3 DNA reads as TGTGCCAGCAGCTTGGGGGCAGCATCCTACGAGCAGTACTTC. Its translation: CASSLGAASYEQYF. The chain recombines TRBV5-8 with TRBJ2-7; the D is unclear. Germline V gene lookup returns CDR1 SGHTS and CDR2 YDEGEE. There are 14 residues in the CDR3. Trimming removed 0 bases from V and 1 base from J, with 8 bases in between.

V is TRBV11-3 and J is TRBJ1-1, with a possible D match to TRBD1 (5 bases). V lost 0 bases, J lost 0 bases, and 29 bases lay in between. The CDR3 is made up of 22 amino acids. Germline V gives CDR1 SGHNT, CDR2 YENEEA. CDR3 loop: CASSLDLSWGPPRRKMNTEAFF. DNA of the CDR3: TGTGCCAGCAGCTTAGATTTGAGCTGGGGCCCTCCTCGGCGCAAAATGAACACTGAAGCTTTCTTT.

This sequence joins TRBV28 and TRBJ1-2; D perhaps matches TRBD1 (5 bases). Between the trimmed V and J ends, which lost 4 bases and 6 bases, there was a span of 12 bases. The CDR3 loop spans 13 amino acids. Germline loops: CDR1 MDHEN, CDR2 SYDVKM. The CDR3 spells CASSSQGPNGYTF. Written as DNA, the CDR3 is TGTGCCAGCAGTTCCCAGGGCCCCAATGGCTACACCTTC.

This clone was seen just once. The gene calls are TRBV7-2 and TRBJ2-1; TRBD1 aligns across 7 bases. V lost 6 bases and J lost 5; bases outside the gene matches: 16. Germline CDR1 SGHTA, CDR2 FQGNSA. The CDR3 consists of 17 residues. This CDR3 is CASRERRAGGMDNEQFF. The DNA for the CDR3 is TGTGCCAGCAGGGAGCGAAGAGCAGGGGGTATGGACAATGAGCAGTTCTTC.

This chain connects TRBV18 to TRBJ2-1; 14 bases are shared with TRBD2. Unmatched junction bases numbered 8, after V lost 3 bases and J lost 10 bases. The germline V gene encodes CDR1 KGHSH and CDR2 LQKENI. The CDR3 has 16 amino acids. The CDR3 sequence: CASSPSGTSGSMEQFF. Here the CDR3 DNA reads TGTGCCAGCTCACCTTCCGGGACTAGCGGGAGTATGGAGCAGTTCTTC.

This clone was seen just once. The rearrangement joins TRBV7-3 to TRBJ2-3; D uncertain. The CDR3 totals 16 residues. V lost 1 base to trimming and J lost 0 bases, with 11 bases between them. CDR1 and CDR2 from the germline V gene are SGHTA and FQGTGA. The CDR3 sequence is CASSLNSPFSTDTQYF. CDR3 DNA sequence: TGTGCCAGCAGCTTAAACTCCCCCTTTAGCACAGATACGCAGTATTTT.

The chain couples TRBV2 to TRBJ2-6; D is perhaps TRBD2 (7 bases). Germline values: CDR1 SNHLY, CDR2 FYNNEI. This CDR3 is built from 16 residues. The V end was cut by 11 bases, the J end by 4 bases, with 21 bases between. CDR3 sequence: CACWDWGRGGANVLTF. In nucleotides, the CDR3 is TGTGCCTGCTGGGACTGGGGGCGGGGGGGGGCCAACGTCCTGACTTTC.

V is TRBV6-1 and J is TRBJ1-5; D gene unclear. V lost 3 bases, J lost 3 bases, and 12 bases lay in between. This CDR3 spans 15 amino acids. Germline V gene data show CDR1 as MNHNS and CDR2 as SASEGT. In DNA, the CDR3 is TGTGCCAGCAGTGATAGTCTCTCTTACAATCAGCCCCAGCATTTT. As protein: CASSDSLSYNQPQHF.

The J gene is TRBJ1-5, the V gene TRBV3-1 (or the pseudogene TRBV3-2); tentatively, D is TRBD1 (5 bases). CDR3 size: 17 residues. Germline lookup yields CDR1 LGHDT and CDR2 YNNKEL (reference sequence). Trimming removed 3 bases from V and 0 bases from J, with 15 bases in between. CDR3 in amino acids: CASSHLRQIYSNQPQHF. The CDR3 bases are TGTGCCAGCAGCCATCTCCGACAGATTTATAGCAATCAGCCCCAGCATTTT.

The genes are TRBV6-4 and TRBJ2-1; 10 positions match TRBD2. CDR3 length: 19 residues. Germline-derived CDR1 and CDR2 are MRHNA and SNTAGT. V trimming: 0 bases; J trimming: 1 base; junction bases outside the gene matches: 9. Written as DNA, the CDR3 is TGTGCCAGCAGTGACTCTAGCCTAGCGGGAGTTGGATCCTACAATGAGCAGTTCTTC. Protein product: CASSDSSLAGVGSYNEQFF.